The sequence of this TCR beta chain was determined in a study of patients and donors after allogeneic stem cell transplantation. TCRdb independently ran MiXCR on the RT-PCR reads; one entry per CDR3 protein. The table has approximately 200,000 distinct CDR3 sequences, less than 45% seen once. CDR1 LGHNA and CDR2 YSLEER come from the germline V gene. CDR3 size: 15 residues. The ends lost 1 base at V and 4 bases at J; junction bases unmatched: 4. Sequencing used blood, either unsorted or a sorted T cell fraction (not recorded which). This rearrangement joins TRBV4-3 to TRBJ1-3, with 7 bases matching TRBD1. The clonotype was recovered from a human donor who was either an allogeneic HSCT recipient or a stem cell or donor lymphocyte infusion donor (not recorded which). It is not recorded whose cells these are; they may come from a transplant donor. The CDR3 region has the DNA TGCGCCAGCAGCCAAGCCCTGACAGGGGGAAACACCATATATTTT. Its protein is CASSQALTGGNTIYF.